This T cell receptor (beta chain) comes out of a study of cytomegalovirus exposure and HLA in healthy donors. Study-level information: Earlier results showed approximately 110 million unique TCR beta sequences derived from roughly 190 million T cells.

The study ran its PCR with 60 Vbeta and 13 Jbeta primers. Measured with immunoSEQ multiplex PCR; TCRdb has only the in-frame clones, and not every one. The data contain about 200,000 clones, less than 85% of them singletons. After removal of 4 bases from V and 3 bases from J, the junction contained 2 bases not matched to a gene. CDR1 and CDR2 from the germline V gene are SQVTM and ANQGSEA. The CDR3 is 12 residues long. Concerning this clone itself: The antigen is unknown.

Findings and caveats of the study: Using a false discovery rate of 0.05, a later analysis showed that 15,000 to 20,000 TCR beta sequences were associated with HLA alleles.

Input material: PBMCs. The chain has TRBV29-1 and TRBJ1-2; 7 bases agree with TRBD1. The TCR originated in a man aged 18 to 29 in good health and CMV-seronegative. In DNA form, the CDR3 reads TGCAGCGTTGGAGGACAGGACTATGGCTACACCTTC. It translates to CSVGGQDYGYTF. Using reference TRBV29-1 and TRBJ1-2 for the parts outside the CDR3, the full variable domain is SAVISQKPSRDICQRGTSLTIQCQVDSQVTMMFWYRQQPGQSLTLIATANQGSEATYESGFVIDKFPISRPNLTFSTLTVSNMSPEDSSIYLCSVGGQDYGYTFGSGTRLTVV.